The 16 T cell receptor beta chains reported below all come from one sample, sequenced in a study of cytomegalovirus exposure and HLA in healthy donors. In the PCR, 60 Vbeta and 13 Jbeta primers were used. Clones were sequenced by immunoSEQ multiplex PCR, and TCRdb holds only the in-frame ones, with some missing. The sample contains about 160,000 clones, approximately 79% of which appear only once. Sequencing used PBMCs. These receptors were collected from a man between 40 and 49 years old in good health and CMV-seropositive.

The V gene is TRBV7-2, the J gene TRBJ2-5, with D possibly being TRBD2 (5 bases). The CDR3 runs 14 residues. V dropped 1 base and J dropped 5 bases, with 11 bases sitting between them. Germline loops: CDR1 SGHTA, CDR2 FQGNSA. The CDR3 DNA reads TGTGCCAGCAGCTTAGGGCTGAGAGGGGAGACCCAGTACTTC. Translating gives CASSLGLRGETQYF.

The rearrangement joins TRBV6-5 to TRBJ2-5, with 10 bases matching TRBD1. The last part of the DNA fits TRBJ2-7 better; the J call may be wrong. CDR3 size: 14 residues. Germline CDR1 and CDR2: MNHEY and SVGAGI. The CDR3 here is CASSPGQGAYEQYF. In nucleotides, the CDR3 is TGTGCCAGCAGTCCTGGACAGGGGGCCTACGAGCAGTACTTC.

The chain recombines TRBV2 with TRBJ2-3; 8 bases are shared with TRBD2. The CDR3 length is 15 residues. The ends lost 6 bases at V and 2 bases at J; junction bases unmatched: 7. The germline V gene has CDR1 SNHLY and CDR2 FYNNEI. This CDR3 is CASSTSGIITDTQYF. The CDR3 region has the DNA TGTGCCAGCAGCACTAGCGGTATCATCACAGATACGCAGTATTTT.

This clone was picked up many times. The DNA for the CDR3 is TGTGCCAGCAGTCCAGGGGGCACTGAAGCTTTCTTT. It translates to CASSPGGTEAFF. This sequence joins TRBV6-5 and TRBJ1-1, with 7 bases that match TRBD1. J was trimmed by 4 bases and V by 5 bases; bases with no gene match: 1. Per the germline V gene, CDR1 is MNHEY and CDR2 is SVGAGI. The CDR3 is 12 amino acids.

V gene TRBV21-1 combines with J gene TRBJ2-2; the table names TRBD1, a call not compared with the DNA. TRBV21-1 is designated a pseudogene. CDR3 length: 15 residues. In DNA form, the CDR3 reads TGTGCCAGCTGGACACTTACTACGAACACCGGGGAGCTGTTTTTT. Amino acid sequence: CASWTLTTNTGELFF.

The rearrangement links TRBV7-9 to TRBJ1-2, with 9 bases matching TRBD1. Losses at the gene ends were 5 bases for V and 8 bases for J; bases not matched to a gene: 12. The CDR3 consists of 15 residues. Germline assignment: CDR1 SEHNR and CDR2 FQNEAQ (reference sequence). The CDR3 DNA is TGTGCCAGCAGCCTCTTTCAGGACAGGGGTCAGGGCTACACCTTC. This codes for CASSLFQDRGQGYTF.

The CDR3 DNA is TGTGCCAGCAGAGTTATGAGTTGGGGCCAAGATACGCAGTATTTT. Protein product: CASRVMSWGQDTQYF. This rearrangement joins TRBV7-2 to TRBJ2-3; D is possibly TRBD1 (5 bases). Trimming stripped 6 bases from V and 5 bases from J, with 18 bases between. CDR1 is SGHTA and CDR2 is FQGNSA in the germline V gene. The CDR3 spans 15 residues.

This chain links TRBV2 with TRBJ1-3; D is unresolved. Germline lookup yields CDR1 SNHLY and CDR2 FYNNEI. V was trimmed by 5 bases and J by 0 bases, leaving 8 bases between them. The CDR3 spans 14 residues. CDR3 bases: TGTGCCAGCAGTCCGACTGCCTCTGGAAACACCATATATTTT. Amino acid sequence: CASSPTASGNTIYF.

A few counts support this clone. V is TRBV5-6 and J is TRBJ2-5; D gene ambiguous. CDR1 and CDR2 from the germline V gene are SGHDT and YYEEEE. V lost 0 bases and J lost 2, with 11 bases in between. The CDR3 is 15 amino acids. The CDR3 region has the DNA TGTGCCAGCAGCTTGGGGGCCAGCCCTCAAGAGACCCAGTACTTC. It codes for CASSLGASPQETQYF.

CDR3 nucleotide sequence: TGTGCCAGCAGTCCCTATACCGGACAGGGGGCGGACTACGAGCAGTACTTC. Amino acids: CASSPYTGQGADYEQYF. The chain joins TRBV27 to TRBJ2-5; the match to TRBD1 covers 11 bases. The J call may be faulty, since TRBJ2-7 better matches the DNA end. This CDR3 has 17 amino acids. Germline assignment: CDR1 MNHEY and CDR2 SMNVEV (reference sequence).

In regard to this clone: The junction does not match germline at one end; this may be a read error. The rearrangement links TRBV5-1 to TRBJ2-3; 8 positions agree with TRBD1. Germline V lookup: CDR1 SGHRS, CDR2 YFSETQ. This CDR3 spans 15 amino acids. In DNA, the CDR3 is TGTGCCAGCAGCTTTGGACAGGGAAAAGCAGATACGCAGTATTTT. Translating gives CASSFGQGKADTQYF. Based on the CDR3 plus reference TRBV5-1 and TRBJ2-3, the full variable domain is KAGVTQTPRYLIKTRGQQVTLSCSPISGHRSVSWYQQTPGQGLQFLFEYFSETQRNKGNFPGRFSGRQFSNSRSEMNVSTLELGDSALYLCASSFGQGKADTQYFGPGTRLTVL.

The chain has TRBV5-4 and TRBJ2-1; 11 positions agree with TRBD1. The germline CDR1 and CDR2 sequences are SGHNT and YYREEE (reference sequence). The V segment lost 4 bases and the J segment 8 bases; nucleotides outside the gene matches: 8. The CDR3 totals 15 residues. The chain's CDR3 is CASSHRDRGADEQFF. CDR3 coding DNA: TGTGCCAGCAGCCACCGGGACAGGGGGGCCGATGAGCAGTTCTTC. The full variable domain, with the rest looked up from reference TRBV5-4 and TRBJ2-1, is ETGVTQSPTHLIKTRGQQVTLRCSSQSGHNTVSWYQQALGQGPQFIFQYYREEENGRGNFPPRFSGLQFPNYSSELNVNALELDDSALYLCASSHRDRGADEQFFGPGTRLTVL.

This clone was detected only once. The rearrangement uses TRBV7-2 and TRBJ1-5; no definite D call. The V and J ends lost 5 bases and 4 bases respectively, with 12 bases between them. The CDR3 has 14 amino acids. Germline V gives CDR1 SGHTA, CDR2 FQGNSA. In nucleotides, the CDR3 is TGTGCCAGCAGCCCCACGGACTTAAATCAGCCCCAGCATTTT. Translating gives CASSPTDLNQPQHF.

The V gene is TRBV7-2, the J gene TRBJ2-7; TRBD1 might be the D (6 bases). Trimming cost V 2 bases and J 0 bases, with 14 bases left between them. This CDR3 comprises 16 residues. Germline V gives CDR1 SGHTA, CDR2 FQGNSA. As DNA, the CDR3 is TGTGCCAGCAGCTTAAAGAGGGACACCCCCTCCTACGAGCAGTACTTC. Translating gives CASSLKRDTPSYEQYF.

The chain employs TRBV6-5 and TRBJ2-7, with a possible D match to TRBD2 (5 bases). Trimming took off 6 bases at V and 7 bases at J, with 22 bases between the two ends. CDR1 is MNHEY and CDR2 is SVGAGI in the germline V gene. The CDR3 length is 15 residues. The DNA for the CDR3 is TGTGCCAGCAGGACGTCATCGGGGTATTTGGGGGAGCAGTACTTC. This sequence encodes CASRTSSGYLGEQYF.

This clone showed up just a few times. The chain links TRBV6-6 to TRBJ2-7, with D perhaps TRBD1 (6 bases). Trimming removed 6 bases from V and 6 bases from J, with 9 bases in between. Germline V lookup: CDR1 MNHNY, CDR2 SVGAGI (reference sequence). There are 11 residues in the CDR3. The CDR3 sequence is CASRQGTEQYF. The CDR3 region has the DNA TGTGCCAGCAGACAGGGAACCGAGCAGTACTTC.